Listed below are T cell receptor beta chains from one sample, sequenced in a study. A single record per CDR3 protein comes from TCRdb applying MiXCR to the multiplex PCR reads. This table holds some 1,300 distinct CDR3 sequences, about 19% found once. The source material was Tregs sorted from blood. The receptor set was obtained from a female donor with breast cancer. Each CDR3 is given with its conserved first and last residue. Fields, in order: V gene, CDR3 length, clone size, D gene, J gene, CDR3 DNA, CDR3 protein. A D gene is named only where the DNA matches it firmly. Size tells how often a clone was seen (once, few, many) or the class of an expanded clone, and some rows leave it out.

TRBV12-3/TRBV12-4	13	.	.	TRBJ1-2	TGTGCCAGCAGTTTAGGCGCAGGGGATGGCTACACCTTC	CASSLGAGDGYTF
TRBV12-3/TRBV12-4	13	large	TRBD1	TRBJ1-2	TGTGCCAGCAGTCTGGGACAGGGGTATGGCTACACCTTC	CASSLGQGYGYTF
TRBV12-3/TRBV12-4	11	many	.	TRBJ1-2	TGTGCCAGTAAGTATTTGTATGGCTACACCTTC	CASKYLYGYTF
TRBV12-3/TRBV12-4	12	large	.	TRBJ1-2	TGTGCCAGCACCGAAGGTGCTTATGGCTACACCTTC	CASTEGAYGYTF
TRBV12-3/TRBV12-4	14	medium-sized	TRBD1	TRBJ1-2	TGTGCCAGCAGTTTTCCCGGGACAGGGAATGGCTACACCTTC	CASSFPGTGNGYTF
TRBV12-3/TRBV12-4	13	large	TRBD1	TRBJ1-2	TGTGCCAGCAGCAGGGACAGGGGTCGAGGCTACACCTTC	CASSRDRGRGYTF
TRBV12-3/TRBV12-4	15	large	.	TRBJ1-2	TGTGCCAGCAGCCAGCCCCGCGACAGGATCCGCGGCTACACCTTC	CASSQPRDRIRGYTF
TRBV12-3/TRBV12-4	14	.	.	TRBJ1-2	TGTGCCAGCAGTCCGGAGCAGGGAGGCTATGGCTACACCTTC	CASSPEQGGYGYTF
TRBV12-3/TRBV12-4	12	.	.	TRBJ1-2	TGTGCCAGCAGTTTAGTGCTCTATGGCTACACCTTC	CASSLVLYGYTF
TRBV12-3/TRBV12-4	11	many	.	TRBJ1-2	TGTGCCAGCAGTTTGGAGGACGGCTACACCTTC	CASSLEDGYTF
TRBV12-3/TRBV12-4	13	few	.	TRBJ1-2	TGTGCCAGCAGTTTAGACACAGTCTATGGCTACACCTTC	CASSLDTVYGYTF
TRBV12-3/TRBV12-4	14	large	.	TRBJ1-2	TGTGCCAGCAGTTTACTAATAGGGATGGGTGGCTACACCTTC	CASSLLIGMGGYTF
TRBV12-3/TRBV12-4	15	large	.	TRBJ1-2	TGTGCCAGCAGTGCCACCATACAGGGCACGGATGGCTACACCTTC	CASSATIQGTDGYTF
TRBV12-3/TRBV12-4	13	many	.	TRBJ1-2	TGTGCCAGCAGTTTTAGGCAGGACTATGGCTACACCTTC	CASSFRQDYGYTF
TRBV12-3/TRBV12-4	13	.	.	TRBJ1-2	TGTGCCAGCAGTTCGGAGCAGGGATGGGCGTACACCTTC	CASSSEQGWAYTF
TRBV12-3/TRBV12-4	12	.	.	TRBJ1-2	TGTGCCAGTCTTACACCTGCGGGTGGCTACACCTTC	CASLTPAGGYTF